Listed here are 28 T cell receptor beta chains from one sample, sequenced in a study of T cells in Graves' hyperthyroidism and ophthalmopathy. Researchers amplified the TCR beta CDR3 regions from RNA transcripts. A first-round RT-PCR of the TCR CDR3 used the HTBI primer set. TCRdb itself ran the multiplex PCR reads through MiXCR, one entry per CDR3 protein. The table shows 750,000 to 900,000 distinct CDR3 sequences, with 38% occurring only once. Sequenced sample: blood. These receptors were collected from a man between 18 and 35 years old with Graves' hyperthyroidism.

The chain has TRBV4-1 and TRBJ1-1; 7 bases fit TRBD1. The ends lost 4 bases at V and 12 bases at J; junction bases unmatched: 8. The CDR3 is made up of 12 amino acids. Germline V gene data show CDR1 as MGHRA and CDR2 as YSYEKL. In DNA, the CDR3 is TGCGCCAGCAGCCCCGGGACAGAATCATCTTTCTTT. Its translation is CASSPGTESSFF.

This chain links TRBV29-1 with TRBJ1-4; D gene uncertain. This CDR3 contains 16 residues. V was trimmed by 8 bases and J by 7 bases, leaving 26 bases between them. Germline loops: CDR1 SQVTM, CDR2 ANQGSEA. CDR3 protein: CSLAALDRARREKLFF. CDR3 in DNA: TGCAGCTTAGCCGCACTCGACCGGGCCCGCCGTGAAAAACTGTTTTTT.

On this clonotype itself: This could be a read error, since a much larger clone is one nucleotide away. The chain combines TRBV20-1 with TRBJ1-5; D is ambiguous. V was trimmed by 3 bases and J by 4 bases, leaving 10 bases between them. Germline values: CDR1 DFQATT, CDR2 SNEGSKA (reference sequence). The CDR3 has 13 amino acids. In DNA form, the CDR3 reads TGCAGTGCTAGGAGTGCTAATAATCAGCCCCAGCATTTT. The encoded protein is CSARSANNQPQHF.

The table lists this clonotype with many counts. The CDR3 spells CATSRDGGSEAFF. The CDR3 region has the DNA TGTGCCACCAGCAGAGATGGGGGATCTGAAGCTTTCTTT. The genes are TRBV15 and TRBJ1-1; D is possibly TRBD1 (5 bases). From germline, CDR1 is LNHNV and CDR2 YYDKDF (reference sequence). Trimming removed 0 bases from V and 6 bases from J, with 8 bases in between. This CDR3 is 13 amino acids long.

This clonotype was found many times. The chain uses TRBV7-2 and TRBJ2-7; D might be TRBD1 (5 bases). V lost 1 base and J lost 6, with 13 bases in between. CDR1 and CDR2 (germline): SGHTA, FQGNSA. This CDR3 is 14 amino acids long. The CDR3 sequence is CASSLGGSGSEQYF. CDR3 nucleotide sequence: TGTGCCAGCAGCTTAGGGGGCTCGGGCTCCGAGCAGTACTTC.

A few counts support this clonotype. The CDR3 DNA reads TGTGCCAGCAGTGAATTAGGTAGGAGCTCCTACAATGAGCAGTTCTTC. Protein product: CASSELGRSSYNEQFF. The chain recombines TRBV7-8 with TRBJ2-1; D is ambiguous. Germline-derived CDR1 and CDR2 are SGHVS and FQNEAQ. The CDR3 sequence is 16 residues long. Trimming stripped 6 bases from V and 0 bases from J, with 15 bases between.

This rearrangement joins TRBV29-1 to TRBJ2-6; D tentatively fits TRBD1 or TRBD2 (5 bases each). Trimming took off 5 bases at V and 0 bases at J, with 14 bases between the two ends. The CDR3 has 16 residues. Germline V lookup: CDR1 SQVTM, CDR2 ANQGSEA. The CDR3 DNA sequence: TGCAGCGTTTGGCTCGGGACCAGCTCTGGGGCCAACGTCCTGACTTTC. Translating gives CSVWLGTSSGANVLTF. Looking up the rest from reference TRBV29-1 and TRBJ2-6 gives the full variable domain: SAVISQKPSRDICQRGTSLTIQCQVDSQVTMMFWYRQQPGQSLTLIATANQGSEATYESGFVIDKFPISRPNLTFSTLTVSNMSPEDSSIYLCSVWLGTSSGANVLTFGAGSRLTVL.

V gene TRBV7-2 combines with J gene TRBJ2-7, with D unclear. CDR3 length: 14 amino acids. CDR1 is SGHTA and CDR2 is FQGNSA in the germline V gene. V lost 3 bases to trimming and J lost 5 bases, with 14 bases between them. CDR3 sequence reads: CASSLVRSFNEQYF. CDR3 coding DNA: TGTGCCAGCAGCTTGGTGAGAAGTTTCAACGAGCAGTACTTC.

CDR3 in amino acids: CASSWLTGLGLEQYF. The DNA of the CDR3 is TGTGCCAGCAGTTGGCTTACAGGGTTGGGGCTCGAGCAGTACTTC. The gene calls are TRBV7-9 and TRBJ2-7, with D possibly matching TRBD1 (6 bases). Trimming took 6 bases from V and 6 from J, leaving 21 bases between them. The CDR3 covers 15 residues. Per the germline V gene, CDR1 is SEHNR and CDR2 is FQNEAQ (reference sequence).

This clonotype was seen many times. This sequence joins TRBV29-1 and TRBJ2-7; D is perhaps TRBD2 (6 bases). Germline lookup yields CDR1 SQVTM and CDR2 ANQGSEA. The CDR3 contains 14 residues. The V gene lost 7 bases and the J gene lost 0 bases, with 16 bases spanning the gap. CDR3 nucleotides: TGCAGCGCAGCTCCGGACGGGAGCTCCTACGAGCAGTACTTC. As protein: CSAAPDGSSYEQYF.

This chain connects TRBV7-2 to TRBJ2-2; D gene ambiguous. CDR1 SGHTA and CDR2 FQGNSA come from the germline V gene. The CDR3 spans 15 residues. Trimming removed 1 base at V and 6 bases at J, with 12 bases between. DNA of the CDR3: TGTGCCAGCAGCTTAGGGTCTCCCGGGTCCGGGGAGCTGTTTTTT. This sequence encodes CASSLGSPGSGELFF.

This clonotype was detected once. Given the absence of the conserved phenylalanine or tryptophan at the CDR3 end, a read error is likely. J is TRBJ2-5 and V is TRBV13; 7 bases align to TRBD2. CDR1 is PRHDT, CDR2 FYEKMQ, per germline (reference sequence). The CDR3 spans 13 residues. V gave up 3 bases and J gave up 2 bases; unmatched junction bases: 0. CDR3 sequence: CASSLGLQETQYL. In nucleotides, the CDR3 is TGTGCCAGCAGCTTGGGACTACAAGAGACCCAGTACCTC.

This clonotype has at least ten counts. The chain uses TRBV10-3 and TRBJ1-5; a weak D match, TRBD1 (5 bases). Germline loops: CDR1 ENHRY, CDR2 SYGVKD. The CDR3 has 15 residues. The ends were cut back, 2 bases at V and 6 bases at J, with 14 bases in the middle. This CDR3 is CAISEMGGAGQPQHF. In DNA form, the CDR3 reads TGTGCCATCAGTGAGATGGGGGGAGCGGGTCAGCCCCAGCATTTT.

In its sample, this clonotype was seen a few times. The chain has TRBV9 and TRBJ1-4, with D tentatively TRBD1 (5 bases). The CDR3 length is 18 residues. V was clipped by 4 bases and J by 0 bases, with 19 bases between them. Germline CDR1 is SGDLS and CDR2 is YYNGEE. The CDR3 DNA is TGTGCCAGCAGCTTCGCCGGGACCCCCTCTGCAACTAATGAAAAACTGTTTTTT. This gives the protein CASSFAGTPSATNEKLFF.

This CDR3 is CASSPSTQGTQYF. In DNA form, the CDR3 reads TGTGCCAGCAGCCCCTCGACACAGGGGACCCAGTACTTC. V gene TRBV7-9 combines with J gene TRBJ2-5, with a tentative D call TRBD1 (6 bases). Germline V gene sequence: CDR1 SEHNR, CDR2 FQNEAQ (reference sequence). Trimming left V 5 bases short and J 7 bases short, with 14 bases between. The CDR3 consists of 13 residues.

In this sample, this clonotype turned up a few times. This chain uses TRBV20-1 with TRBJ2-7; 10 positions agree with TRBD2. Germline loops: CDR1 DFQATT, CDR2 SNEGSKA (reference sequence). The CDR3 spans 14 residues. V lost 3 bases and J lost 2; bases outside the gene matches: 4. CDR3 DNA sequence: TGCAGTGCTAGTGGCAGCGGGGGGGCCTACGAGCAGTACTTC. Translation gives CSASGSGGAYEQYF.

In DNA, the CDR3 is TGTGCCATCAGTGAGGACCGGGACAGACCCTACGAGCAGTACTTC. Residues: CAISEDRDRPYEQYF. The chain carries TRBV10-3 and TRBJ2-7, with 7 bases matching TRBD1. Germline CDR1 and CDR2: ENHRY and SYGVKD. This CDR3 has 15 amino acids. Trimming took 2 bases from V and 2 from J; bases not matched to a gene: 6.

This clonotype was counted only a few times. The V call is TRBV5-1, the J call TRBJ2-7, with D possibly TRBD1 on 6 matching bases. The CDR3 length is 13 residues. Germline CDR1 is SGHRS and CDR2 is YFSETQ. Trimming stripped 2 bases from V and 3 bases from J, with 9 bases between. The chain's CDR3 is CASSFNRDYEQYF. CDR3 coding DNA: TGCGCCAGCAGCTTTAACAGGGACTACGAGCAGTACTTC.

This sequence joins TRBV14 and TRBJ2-7; 10 bases are shared with TRBD2. The germline CDR1 and CDR2 sequences are SGHDN and FVKESK. V was clipped by 4 bases and J by 7 bases; unmatched bases: 13. This CDR3 is built from 16 residues. CDR3 loop: CASSPKWASGRGEQYF. CDR3 coding DNA: TGTGCCAGCAGCCCTAAGTGGGCTAGCGGGAGAGGGGAGCAGTACTTC.

This clonotype was detected a few times. The rearrangement links TRBV7-2 to TRBJ2-5; no definite D call. CDR1 and CDR2 from the germline V gene are SGHTA and FQGNSA. Trimming shortened V by 4 bases and J by 6 bases, and 12 bases separated the two germline ends. CDR3 length equals 13 residues. The CDR3 loop is CASSSGESKTQYF. In DNA, the CDR3 is TGTGCCAGCAGCTCGGGTGAATCCAAGACCCAGTACTTC.

The chain combines TRBV7-3 with TRBJ2-1, with TRBD1 matching 7 bases. V lost 5 bases to trimming and J lost 7 bases; unmatched junction nucleotides: 5. Germline-derived CDR1 and CDR2 are SGHTA and FQGTGA. The CDR3 covers 13 residues. As DNA, the CDR3 is TGTGCCAGCAGCCCGACAGGGCCGAATGAGCAGTTCTTC. Translating it yields CASSPTGPNEQFF. Drawing the rest from reference TRBV7-3 and TRBJ2-1, the complete variable domain is GAGVSQTPSNKVTEKGKYVELRCDPISGHTALYWYRQSLGQGPEFLIYFQGTGAADDSGLPNDRFFAVRPEGSVSTLKIQRTERGDSAVYLCASSPTGPNEQFFGPGTRLTVL.

The DNA for the CDR3 is TGTGCCAGCACAAGGGCCACGAACACCGGGGAGCTGTTTTTT. It yields the protein CASTRATNTGELFF. The chain combines TRBV3-1 with TRBJ2-2, with D hard to call. The CDR3 length is 14 residues. V shed 7 bases and J shed 0 bases, with 9 bases lying between them. Germline CDR1 LGHDT, CDR2 YNNKEL (reference sequence).

This clonotype was seen just once. This sequence joins TRBV20-1 and TRBJ1-2; D is possibly TRBD1 (5 bases). Germline CDR1 reads DFQATT; CDR2 reads SNEGSKA (reference sequence). The CDR3 is 12 residues long. Trimming took off 3 bases at V and 6 bases at J, with 11 bases between the two ends. The CDR3 loop is CSARRAGDGYTF. Here the CDR3 DNA reads TGCAGTGCTAGGAGAGCGGGGGATGGCTACACCTTC.

J is TRBJ2-2 and V is TRBV7-9; maybe TRBD2 (6 bases). Germline V gives CDR1 SEHNR, CDR2 FQNEAQ (reference sequence). This CDR3 comprises 13 residues. Trimming removed 5 bases from V and 8 bases from J, with 12 bases in between. CDR3 nucleotide sequence: TGTGCCAGCAGCGACCGACTAGATGGGGAGCTGTTTTTT. As protein: CASSDRLDGELFF.

This clonotype appeared many times. The genes are TRBV10-3 and TRBJ2-2, with D possibly TRBD1 on 6 matching bases. CDR1 is ENHRY, CDR2 SYGVKD, per germline. The length of the CDR3 is 12 residues. V was cut by 6 bases and J by 7 bases, with 9 bases left in between. The CDR3 bases are TGTGCCATCAGACAGGGTGGCGGGGAGCTGTTTTTT. Translation: CAIRQGGGELFF.

A few counts support this clonotype. V and J are TRBV11-2 and TRBJ1-1, with a tentative D call TRBD1 (5 bases). Trimming took 5 bases from V and 1 from J, leaving 14 bases between them. CDR1 is SGHAT, CDR2 FQNNGV, per germline. CDR3 length: 15 residues. The chain's CDR3 is CASSAWDSSNTEAFF. For the CDR3, the DNA is TGTGCCAGCAGCGCTTGGGACTCTTCGAACACTGAAGCTTTCTTT.

The gene calls are TRBV9 and TRBJ2-5; tentatively, D is TRBD2 (5 bases). V gave up 4 bases and J gave up 1 base, with 14 bases separating them. This CDR3 is 15 amino acids long. The germline V gene encodes CDR1 SGDLS and CDR2 YYNGEE. The CDR3: CASSSGPGTQETQYF. The CDR3, as DNA: TGTGCCAGCAGCTCCGGACCGGGAACCCAAGAGACCCAGTACTTC.

This clonotype has at least ten counts. A read error may produce the germline difference seen at one junction end. The chain has TRBV19 and TRBJ1-1; D remains ambiguous. In germline, CDR1 is LNHDA, CDR2 SQIVND (reference sequence). This CDR3 region has 12 residues. CDR3 protein: CASIAENAEAFF. In nucleotides, the CDR3 is TGTGCCAGTATAGCGGAGAACGCTGAAGCTTTCTTT.